This T cell receptor (beta chain) was retrieved from a study of shared clonotypes between healthy human individuals. Profiling relied on immunoSEQ multiplex PCR, and the TCRdb table lists in-frame clones only, not all of them. The data hold 2 million to 2.5 million clones, with 85% to 95% observed a single time. This clone was recorded once. From germline, CDR1 is MDHEN and CDR2 SYDVKM. The CDR3 runs 17 residues. With V trimmed by 4 bases and J by 0 bases, 8 bases remained unmatched. The chain recombines TRBV28 with TRBJ2-4; 8 bases are shared with TRBD2. The receptor's source is a man younger than 35 in good health. Sequenced input: naive CD4+ T cells sorted from blood. This sample's subset: CD45RA+ positively selected. The DNA for the CDR3 is TGTGCCAGCAGTTCCAGCGGGGGACTTCTAGCCAAAAACATTCAGTACTTC. Its translation is CASSSSGGLLAKNIQYF.